This TCR beta chain was captured in a study of shared clonotypes between healthy human individuals. Overall study context: There were three CD4 naive, three CD4 memory, two CD8 naive and one CD8 memory plates per donor. Study-wide points: Compared with clonotypes that all four donors shared, non-shared clonotypes had lower generation probabilities.

As concerns this clone: Its antigen is still unknown.

The V end lost 5 bases, the J end lost 4 bases, and 15 bases lay between the germline ends. This CDR3 has 15 amino acids. From germline, CDR1 is LNHDA and CDR2 SQIVND (reference sequence). The test was conducted at deep level. The data were produced by immunoSEQ multiplex PCR, yet TCRdb's version contains in-frame clones alone and is incomplete. This table holds some 1.4 million clones, roughly 96% found once. Sequences were obtained from naive CD4+ T cells sorted from blood. Regarding subset: CD45RA+ positively selected. This TCR was sampled from a man younger than 45 in good health. The chain carries TRBV19 and TRBJ1-5; no definite D call. The CDR3 is CASSGRARRNQPQHF. CDR3 nucleotide sequence: TGTGCCAGTAGTGGAAGGGCGCGGCGTAATCAGCCCCAGCATTTT.